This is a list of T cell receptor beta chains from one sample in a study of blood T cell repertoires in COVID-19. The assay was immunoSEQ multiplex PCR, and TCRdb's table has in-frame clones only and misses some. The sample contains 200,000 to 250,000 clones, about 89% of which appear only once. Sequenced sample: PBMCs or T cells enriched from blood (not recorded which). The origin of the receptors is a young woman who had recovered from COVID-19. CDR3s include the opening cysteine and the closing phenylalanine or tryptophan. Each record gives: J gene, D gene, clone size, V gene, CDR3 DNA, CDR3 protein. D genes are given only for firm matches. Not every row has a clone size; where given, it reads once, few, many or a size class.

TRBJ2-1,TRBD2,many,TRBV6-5,TGTGCCAGCAACCGGGGGGGCCACAGCAATGAGCAGTTCTTC,CASNRGGHSNEQFF
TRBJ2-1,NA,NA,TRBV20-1,TGCAGTGCTAGTCAGGGGGGTACCTACAATGAGCAGTTCTTC,CSASQGGTYNEQFF
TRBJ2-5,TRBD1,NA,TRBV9,TGTGCCAGCAGCGGAGGAAAAACAGGGGGAGGCCAAGAGACCCAGTACTTC,CASSGGKTGGGQETQYF
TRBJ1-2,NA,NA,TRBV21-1,TGTGCCAGCAGCAAAGGTCTCTATGGCTACACCTTC,CASSKGLYGYTF
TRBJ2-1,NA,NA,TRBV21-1,TGTGCCAGCAGCAAAAGCGGTACCTACAATGAGCAGTTCTTC,CASSKSGTYNEQFF
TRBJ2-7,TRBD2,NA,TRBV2,TGTGCCAGCAGTCCCCGGACTAGTACGAACTACGAGCAGTACTTC,CASSPRTSTNYEQYF
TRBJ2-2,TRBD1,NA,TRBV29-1,TGCAGCGTTGATTGGACAGGGAGCTCCGGGGAGCTGTTTTTT,CSVDWTGSSGELFF
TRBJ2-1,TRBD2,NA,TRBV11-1,TGTGCCAGCAGCTTTGGCGGGAGTTTCAACAATGAGCAGTTCTTC,CASSFGGSFNNEQFF
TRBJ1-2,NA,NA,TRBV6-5,TGTGCCAGCAGTTTTACTAGAGACTATGGCTACACCTTC,CASSFTRDYGYTF
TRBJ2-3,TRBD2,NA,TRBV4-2,TGTGCCAGCAGCCAAGGGGAGGGGACTAGCGGGGCAGATACGCAGTATTTT,CASSQGEGTSGADTQYF
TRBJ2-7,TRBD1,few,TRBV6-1,TGTGCCAGCAGTGAGGACACAGGGGTTGGATCCTACGAGCAGTACTTC,CASSEDTGVGSYEQYF
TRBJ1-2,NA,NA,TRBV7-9,TGTGCCAGCAGCTTTGAAGGGGTTGCCGATGGCTACACCTTC,CASSFEGVADGYTF
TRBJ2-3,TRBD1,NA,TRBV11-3,TGTGCCAGCACCACCGGACAGGCAACAGATACGCAGTATTTT,CASTTGQATDTQYF
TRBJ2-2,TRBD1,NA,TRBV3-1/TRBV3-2,TGTGCCAGCAGCCACCGGACAGGGCAAAACACCGGGGAGCTGTTTTTT,CASSHRTGQNTGELFF
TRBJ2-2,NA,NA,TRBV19,TGTGCCAGTAGTATTGGACAGACCACCGGGGAGCTGTTTTTT,CASSIGQTTGELFF
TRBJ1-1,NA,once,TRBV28,TGTGCCAGCAGTTTAGTAGAGAACACTGAAGCTTTCTTT,CASSLVENTEAFF
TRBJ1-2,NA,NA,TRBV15,TGTGCCACCAGCAGAGTGGCTCAGAGGGCCTATGGCTACACCTTC,CATSRVAQRAYGYTF
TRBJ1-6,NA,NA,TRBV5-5,TGTGCCAGCAGCTTATTCCGACAGTATAATTCACCCCTCCACTTT,CASSLFRQYNSPLHF
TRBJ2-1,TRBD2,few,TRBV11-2,TGTGCCAGCAGCGATCTAGCGGAGTACAATGAGCAGTTCTTC,CASSDLAEYNEQFF
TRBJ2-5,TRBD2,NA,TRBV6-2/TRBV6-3,TGTGCCAGCAGTCCCAATCGGGGGGGATACGAGACCCAGTACTTC,CASSPNRGGYETQYF
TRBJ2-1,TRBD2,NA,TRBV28,TGTGCCAGCAGTCCACTGGGACTAGAAAAGGACAATGAGCAGTTCTTC,CASSPLGLEKDNEQFF
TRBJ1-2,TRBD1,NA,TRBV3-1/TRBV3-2,TGTGCCAGCAGCCAAGGGCAGGGGGAAGGCTACACCTTC,CASSQGQGEGYTF
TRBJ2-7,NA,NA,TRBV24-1,TGTGCCACCAGTGGGGGGCACGGGGACGAGCAGTACTTC,CATSGGHGDEQYF
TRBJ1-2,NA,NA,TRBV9,TGTGCCAGCAGCGTAGACTCACAGGGTTTAGGTGGCTACACCTTC,CASSVDSQGLGGYTF
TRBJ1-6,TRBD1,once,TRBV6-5,TGTGCCAGCAGATTGGGACAGTCTCCGGCACCCCTCCACTTT,CASRLGQSPAPLHF
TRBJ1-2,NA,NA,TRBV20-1,TGCAGTGCTAGAGAACAGGGAGGCTACACCTTC,CSAREQGGYTF
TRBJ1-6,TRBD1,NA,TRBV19,TGTGCCAGTAGTGGGACAGTTTCTTCACCCCTCCACTTT,CASSGTVSSPLHF
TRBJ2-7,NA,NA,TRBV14,TGTGCCAGCAGCCAAGACAGGGGCGCCTACGAGCAGTACTTC,CASSQDRGAYEQYF
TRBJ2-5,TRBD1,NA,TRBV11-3,TGTGCCAGCGTTAACCGGGACAGGGGAGAGACCCAGTACTTC,CASVNRDRGETQYF
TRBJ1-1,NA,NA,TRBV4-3,TGCGCCAGCAGCCAAGACGGCAGGGGAACTGAAGCTTTCTTT,CASSQDGRGTEAFF
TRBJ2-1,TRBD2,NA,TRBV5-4,TGTGCCAGCAGCCAGATGGGGGGGGACAATGAGCAGTTCTTC,CASSQMGGDNEQFF
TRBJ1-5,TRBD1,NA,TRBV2,TGTGCCAGCAGCATGGGACAGGCGGGAGATCAGCCCCAGCATTTT,CASSMGQAGDQPQHF
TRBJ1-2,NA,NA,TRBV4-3,TGCGCCAGCAGCCAAGGGCTCAGGATTACTAACTATGGCTACACCTTC,CASSQGLRITNYGYTF
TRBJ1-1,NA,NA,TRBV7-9,TGTGCCAGCAGCTTAGGGGCCAGAACCGCTGAAGCTTTCTTT,CASSLGARTAEAFF
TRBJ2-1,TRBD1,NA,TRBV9,TGTGCCAGCAGCGGGTCTAAACCGGGACAGGGGGTATACAATGAGCAGTTCTTC,CASSGSKPGQGVYNEQFF
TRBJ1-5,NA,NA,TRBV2,TGTGCCAGCAGCGCCGGGACTGCTAGCAATCAGCCCCAGCATTTT,CASSAGTASNQPQHF
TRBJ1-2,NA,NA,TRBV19,TGTGCCTGCGGTGGTGGGAGGGGGAGGAATGGCTACACCTTC,CACGGGRGRNGYTF
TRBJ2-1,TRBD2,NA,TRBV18,TGTGCCAGCTCACCGATATTCCGGGCTAGCGGGAGGCCGCTACAAGGTGAGCAGTTCTTC,CASSPIFRASGRPLQGEQFF
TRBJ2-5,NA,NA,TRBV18,TGTGCCAGCTCAGAACAATTGGACAGCCAAGAGACCCAGTACTTC,CASSEQLDSQETQYF
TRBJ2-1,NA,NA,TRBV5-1,TGCGCCAGCAGCTTGAGGACTACAAATGAGCAGTTCTTC,CASSLRTTNEQFF
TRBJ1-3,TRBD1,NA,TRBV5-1,TGCGCCAGCAGCTTGGCCGGGACAGGGCCTGGAAACACCATATATTTT,CASSLAGTGPGNTIYF
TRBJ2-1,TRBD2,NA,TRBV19,TGTGCCAGTAGACGGACTAGCGGGAGCGGCTACAATGAGCAGTTCTTC,CASRRTSGSGYNEQFF
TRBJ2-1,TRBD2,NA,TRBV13,TGTGCCAGCAGCCCCGGACTAGCGGGAATGAATGAGCAGTTCTTC,CASSPGLAGMNEQFF
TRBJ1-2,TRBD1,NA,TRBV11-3,TGTGCCAGCAGCTTAGACGGCGCTGCGGACAGGAGATATGCAACTAACTATGGCTACACCTTC,CASSLDGAADRRYATNYGYTF
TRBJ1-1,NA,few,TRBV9,TGTGCCAGCAGCGTAGACAGTATGAACACTGAAGCTTTCTTT,CASSVDSMNTEAFF
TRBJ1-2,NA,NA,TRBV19,TGTGCCAGTAGTATTCAGGAGGGAAACTATGGCTACACCTTC,CASSIQEGNYGYTF
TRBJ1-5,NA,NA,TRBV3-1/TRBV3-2,TGTGCCAGCAGCGCCGACAGAAATCAGCCCCAGCATTTT,CASSADRNQPQHF